Presented here are 17 T cell receptor beta chains from one specimen sequenced in a study of T cells expressing NK-cell markers. TCRdb reprocessed the 5' RACE reads and stores each CDR3 protein as one record, lacking DNA. The specimen's table records more than 120,000 distinct CDR3 sequences. Specimen: blood T cells: a sorted CD56 or NKG2C T cell subset, CD4+ or CD8+ T cells, or bulk PBMC T cells (not recorded which). These receptors came from a man aged 18 to 29 in good health.

The chain is built from TRBV27 and TRBJ2-7. The CDR3 has 13 amino acids. Germline V gene sequence: CDR1 MNHEY, CDR2 SMNVEV (reference sequence). The CDR3 protein is CASSPRVYHEQYF.

The chain uses TRBV10-3 and TRBJ1-2. The CDR3 sequence is 13 residues long. The germline gives CDR1 ENHRY, CDR2 SYGVKD. CDR3 region: CAIEEGDSYGYTF.

The J gene is TRBJ1-5, the V gene TRBV12-5; TCRdb picks TRBD1, but there is no DNA to check that call. This CDR3 is built from 14 residues. Looked up from germline, CDR1 is LGHNT and CDR2 is FRNRAP. The CDR3 region is CASDLGQGNQPQHF.

The chain carries TRBV3-1 and TRBJ1-4; TCRdb proposes TRBD1, but this gene call is untestable without DNA. The germline V gene has CDR1 LGHDT and CDR2 YNNKEL (reference sequence). The CDR3 contains 15 residues. CDR3 in amino acids: CASSQGDRSNEKLFF.

The chain links TRBV12-3 or TRBV12-4 to TRBJ2-5; the D call from TCRdb, TRBD2, cannot be confirmed without DNA. This CDR3 spans 17 amino acids. Here the CDR3 reads CASRGLGLAGVLETQYF.

J is TRBJ2-5 and V is TRBV30; TCRdb gives TRBD1 as the D gene, but with no DNA this cannot be confirmed. From germline, CDR1 is GTSNPN and CDR2 SVGIG (reference sequence). This CDR3 comprises 12 residues. Here the CDR3 reads CAWTRDRETQYF.

This rearrangement joins TRBV11-2 to TRBJ2-5; without DNA, the TCRdb call of TRBD1 cannot be checked. Germline V gene data show CDR1 as SGHAT and CDR2 as FQNNGV. There are 13 residues in the CDR3. The CDR3 here is CASQEGVLETQYF.

CDR3 protein: CSVEVWDRVTSGSISDTQYF. The chain carries TRBV29-1 and TRBJ2-3; TCRdb returns TRBD2, unconfirmable since there is no DNA. The germline gives CDR1 SQVTM, CDR2 ANQGSEA. CDR3 size: 20 residues.

This sequence joins TRBV29-1 and TRBJ2-7; the D call from TCRdb, TRBD1, cannot be confirmed without DNA. The CDR3 consists of 14 residues. Germline loops: CDR1 SQVTM, CDR2 ANQGSEA. The CDR3 loop reads CSVEDQGVPYEQYF.

The V and J genes are TRBV4-2 and TRBJ1-5. The CDR3 runs to 15 residues. CDR1 is LGHNA, CDR2 YNFKEQ, per germline. The CDR3 loop reads CASSQVLHSNQPQHF.

V and J are TRBV4-1 and TRBJ2-3; TCRdb proposes TRBD1, but this gene call is untestable without DNA. CDR1 and CDR2 from the germline V gene are MGHRA and YSYEKL. This CDR3 is built from 15 residues. CDR3 loop: CASSPRDSPTDTQYF.

This rearrangement joins TRBV12-3 or TRBV12-4 to TRBJ1-1; checking the TCRdb D call of TRBD1 is not possible without DNA. The CDR3 has 14 residues. The CDR3: CASSFQGSRTEAFF.

The chain recombines TRBV12-3 or TRBV12-4 with TRBJ2-3; TCRdb's D call of TRBD2 is untestable without DNA. The CDR3 is 14 amino acids. CDR3 loop: CASGPRGRTDTQYF.

The genes are TRBV2 and TRBJ2-3; TCRdb picks TRBD2, but there is no DNA to check that call. The CDR3 is 17 amino acids. Looked up from germline, CDR1 is SNHLY and CDR2 is FYNNEI. Here the CDR3 reads CASIEGLLAGSTDTQYF.

The chain couples TRBV7-9 to TRBJ2-3; TCRdb lists TRBD2, though no DNA is available to test this call. Germline assignment: CDR1 SEHNR and CDR2 FQNEAQ (reference sequence). The CDR3 is 16 residues long. CDR3 in amino acids: CASRKGTSGLTDTQYF.

The gene calls are TRBV30 and TRBJ2-1; there is no DNA to check the TCRdb D call of TRBD2. CDR1 is GTSNPN, CDR2 SVGIG, per germline (reference sequence). CDR3 length equals 14 residues. CDR3 loop: CAWSTATSYNEQFF.

This sequence joins TRBV6-5 and TRBJ1-1. CDR3 length equals 15 residues. Germline-derived CDR1 and CDR2 are MNHEY and SVGAGI. This CDR3 is CASSYSTEVNTEAFF.